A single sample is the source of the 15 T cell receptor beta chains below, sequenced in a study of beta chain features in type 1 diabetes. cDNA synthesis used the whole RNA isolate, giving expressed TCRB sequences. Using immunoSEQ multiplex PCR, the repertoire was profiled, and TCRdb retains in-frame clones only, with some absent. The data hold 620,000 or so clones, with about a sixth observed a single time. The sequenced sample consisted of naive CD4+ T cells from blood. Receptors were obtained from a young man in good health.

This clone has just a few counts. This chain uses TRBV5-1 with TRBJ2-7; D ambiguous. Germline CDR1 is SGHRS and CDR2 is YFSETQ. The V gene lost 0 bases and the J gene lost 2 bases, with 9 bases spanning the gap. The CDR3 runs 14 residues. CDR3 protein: CASSLGPVAYEQYF. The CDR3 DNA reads TGCGCCAGCAGCTTGGGACCGGTTGCCTACGAGCAGTACTTC.

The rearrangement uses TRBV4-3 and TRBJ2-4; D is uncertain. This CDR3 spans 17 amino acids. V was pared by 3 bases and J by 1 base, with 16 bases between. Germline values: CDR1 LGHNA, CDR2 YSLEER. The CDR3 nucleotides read TGCGCCAGCAGCCACAGGACCTTGACGAATGCCAAAAACATTCAGTACTTC. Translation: CASSHRTLTNAKNIQYF.

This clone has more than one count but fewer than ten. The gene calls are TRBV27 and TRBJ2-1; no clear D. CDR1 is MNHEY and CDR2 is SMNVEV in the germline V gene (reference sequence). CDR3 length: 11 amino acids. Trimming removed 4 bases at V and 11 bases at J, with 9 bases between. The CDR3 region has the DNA TGTGCCAGCAGTTCCCCAGTCAAGCAGTTCTTC. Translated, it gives CASSSPVKQFF.

The DNA of the CDR3 is TGTGCCAGCAGCCAAATGGGACGCTTGCAAGAGACCCAGTACTTC. This encodes CASSQMGRLQETQYF. This chain links TRBV14 with TRBJ2-5; tentatively, D is TRBD1 or TRBD2 (5 bases each). The ends were cut back, 2 bases at V and 2 bases at J, with 12 bases in the middle. The CDR3 is 15 residues long. CDR1 and CDR2 from the germline V gene are SGHDN and FVKESK.

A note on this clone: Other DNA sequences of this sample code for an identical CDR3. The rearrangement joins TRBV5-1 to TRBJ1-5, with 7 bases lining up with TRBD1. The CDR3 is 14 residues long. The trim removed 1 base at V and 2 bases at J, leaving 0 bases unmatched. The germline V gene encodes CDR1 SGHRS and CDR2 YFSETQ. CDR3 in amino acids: CASSLTGGNQPQHF. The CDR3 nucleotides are TGCGCCAGCAGCTTGACAGGGGGCAATCAGCCCCAGCATTTT.

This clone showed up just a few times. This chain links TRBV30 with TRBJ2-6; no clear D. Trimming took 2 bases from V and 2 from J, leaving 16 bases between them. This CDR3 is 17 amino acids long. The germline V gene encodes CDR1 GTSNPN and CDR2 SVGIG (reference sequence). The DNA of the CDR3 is TGTGCCTGGAGTTTGACCGGCCTCAGTCCTGGGGCCAACGTCCTGACTTTC. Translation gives CAWSLTGLSPGANVLTF.

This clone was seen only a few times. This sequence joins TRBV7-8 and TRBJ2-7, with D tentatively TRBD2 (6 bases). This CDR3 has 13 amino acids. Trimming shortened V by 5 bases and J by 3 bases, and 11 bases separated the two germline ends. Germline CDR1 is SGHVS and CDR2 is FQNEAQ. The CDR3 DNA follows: TGTGCCAGCAGCCAGGGACTCAACTACGAGCAGTACTTC. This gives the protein CASSQGLNYEQYF.

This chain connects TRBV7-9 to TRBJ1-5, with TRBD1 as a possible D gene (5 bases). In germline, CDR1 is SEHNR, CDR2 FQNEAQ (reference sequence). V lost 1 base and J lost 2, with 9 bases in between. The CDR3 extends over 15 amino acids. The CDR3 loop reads CASSLGRGGNQPQHF. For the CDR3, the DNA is TGTGCCAGCAGCTTAGGTCGGGGGGGCAATCAGCCCCAGCATTTT.

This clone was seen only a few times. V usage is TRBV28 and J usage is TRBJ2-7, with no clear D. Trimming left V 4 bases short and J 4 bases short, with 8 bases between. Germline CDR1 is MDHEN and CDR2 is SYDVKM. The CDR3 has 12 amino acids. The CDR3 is CASSSLEYEQYF. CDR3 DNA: TGTGCCAGCAGTTCCTTAGAGTACGAGCAGTACTTC.

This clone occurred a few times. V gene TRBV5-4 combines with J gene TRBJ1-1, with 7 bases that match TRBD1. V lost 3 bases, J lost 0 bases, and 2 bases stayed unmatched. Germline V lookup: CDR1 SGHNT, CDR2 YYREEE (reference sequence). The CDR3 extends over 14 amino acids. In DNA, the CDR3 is TGTGCCAGCAGCTCGGGACAGATGAACACTGAAGCTTTCTTT. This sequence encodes CASSSGQMNTEAFF.

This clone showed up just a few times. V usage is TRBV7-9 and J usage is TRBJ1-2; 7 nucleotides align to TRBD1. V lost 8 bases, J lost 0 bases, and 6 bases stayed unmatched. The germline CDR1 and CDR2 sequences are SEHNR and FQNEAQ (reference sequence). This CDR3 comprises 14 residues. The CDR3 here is CASAPGGANYGYTF. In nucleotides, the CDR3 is TGTGCCAGCGCCCCAGGGGGAGCTAACTATGGCTACACCTTC.

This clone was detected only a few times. The CDR3 DNA sequence: TGTGCCAGCTCACCGGAGACGGGCAATCAGCCCCAGCATTTT. Translating it yields CASSPETGNQPQHF. V gene TRBV18 combines with J gene TRBJ1-5; D is unresolved. Germline CDR1 and CDR2: KGHSH and LQKENI. The CDR3 has 14 amino acids. V was shortened by 3 bases and J by 2 bases, with 8 bases between the two germline ends.

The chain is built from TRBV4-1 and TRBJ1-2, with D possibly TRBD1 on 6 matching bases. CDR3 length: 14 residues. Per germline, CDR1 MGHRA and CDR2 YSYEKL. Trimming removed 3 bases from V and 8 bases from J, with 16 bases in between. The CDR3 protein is CASSHTGSQRGYTF. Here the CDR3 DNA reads TGCGCCAGCAGCCATACAGGGTCCCAAAGGGGCTACACCTTC.

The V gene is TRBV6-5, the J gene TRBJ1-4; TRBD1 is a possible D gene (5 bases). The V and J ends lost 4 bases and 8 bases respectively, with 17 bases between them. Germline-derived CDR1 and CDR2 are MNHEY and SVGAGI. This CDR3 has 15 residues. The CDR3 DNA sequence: TGTGCCAGCAGTTTCAGGGCCTATTCTGAGGAAAAACTGTTTTTT. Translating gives CASSFRAYSEEKLFF.

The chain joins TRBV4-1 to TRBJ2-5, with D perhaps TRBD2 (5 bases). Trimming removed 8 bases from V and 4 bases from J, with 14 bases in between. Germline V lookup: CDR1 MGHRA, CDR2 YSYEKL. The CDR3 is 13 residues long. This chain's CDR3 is CASQRGPGETQYF. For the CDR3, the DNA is TGCGCCAGCCAAAGAGGGCCAGGAGAGACCCAGTACTTC.